The 24 T cell receptor beta chains presented below share a single source sample, sequenced in a study of blood T cell repertoires in COVID-19. Using immunoSEQ multiplex PCR, the repertoire was profiled, and TCRdb retains in-frame clones only, with some absent. The sample has around 250,000 clones, 86% seen once. Input material: peripheral blood. These receptors were taken from a man in his late teens or twenties with active or convalescent COVID-19.

V is TRBV6-5 and J is TRBJ2-1; D is perhaps TRBD1 (6 bases). The CDR3 spans 14 residues. In germline, CDR1 is MNHEY, CDR2 SVGAGI. Trimming removed 7 bases from V and 3 bases from J, with 13 bases in between. Here the CDR3 DNA reads TGTGCCAGCATTAGCAGGGGACGCTACAATGAGCAGTTCTTC. This encodes CASISRGRYNEQFF.

The J gene is TRBJ1-2, the V gene TRBV24-1; possibly TRBD1 for D (5 bases). Between the trimmed V and J ends, which lost 5 bases and 3 bases, there was a span of 9 bases. The CDR3 loop spans 13 amino acids. Germline CDR1 is KGHDR and CDR2 is SFDVKD. The CDR3: CATSAGRDYGYTF. The CDR3 nucleotides are TGTGCCACCAGTGCAGGGAGGGACTATGGCTACACCTTC.

The rearrangement links TRBV5-1 to TRBJ2-5; 8 bases map to TRBD1. The CDR3 has 14 residues. With 5 bases clipped from V and 3 bases from J, the junction kept 6 bases outside the gene matches. Germline-derived CDR1 and CDR2 are SGHRS and YFSETQ. The CDR3 spells CASRWTGFEETQYF. The CDR3 bases are TGCGCCAGCAGATGGACAGGGTTTGAAGAGACCCAGTACTTC.

V usage is TRBV11-3 and J usage is TRBJ2-3, with 8 bases aligning to TRBD2. The V gene end was trimmed by 6 bases and the J gene end by 3 bases; junction bases not matched to a gene: 11. Germline CDR1 is SGHNT and CDR2 is YENEEA. CDR3 length: 16 residues. The CDR3 here is CASRLRGSGKTDTQYF. As DNA, the CDR3 is TGTGCCAGCAGGCTCCGGGGTAGCGGGAAGACAGATACGCAGTATTTT.

J is TRBJ2-3 and V is TRBV15; 10 bases align to TRBD2. CDR1 and CDR2 from the germline V gene are LNHNV and YYDKDF (reference sequence). The CDR3 is 16 residues long. The V and J ends lost 0 bases and 6 bases, in that order; junction bases with no gene match: 6. In DNA form, the CDR3 reads TGTGCCACCAGCAGAGAGAGGTTTAGCGGGAGGGATACGCAGTATTTT. This codes for CATSRERFSGRDTQYF. Filled out from reference TRBV15 and TRBJ2-3, the complete variable domain reads DAMVIQNPRYQVTQFGKPVTLSCSQTLNHNVMYWYQQKSSQAPKLLFHYYDKDFNNEADTPDNFQSRRPNTSFCFLDIRSPGLGDTAMYLCATSRERFSGRDTQYFGPGTRLTVL.

The V and J genes are TRBV7-9 and TRBJ2-1; D may be TRBD2 (6 bases). The germline V and J ends were trimmed by 2 bases and 9 bases, with 26 bases remaining between them. Germline V CDR1 and CDR2: SEHNR, FQNEAQ (reference sequence). This CDR3 region has 18 residues. In DNA, the CDR3 is TGTGCCAGCAGCTTATCCCTAACGGGAGCAACGAGGCCCAGTGAGCAGTTCTTC. As protein: CASSLSLTGATRPSEQFF.

This rearrangement joins TRBV10-1 to TRBJ2-7, with 8 bases aligning to TRBD1. CDR3 length equals 14 residues. After removal of 0 bases from V and 9 bases from J, the junction contained 7 bases not matched to a gene. Per the germline V gene, CDR1 is WNHNN and CDR2 is SYGVQD (reference sequence). Here the CDR3 reads CASSESMAGGPQYF. CDR3 nucleotide sequence: TGCGCCAGCAGTGAGTCAATGGCAGGGGGCCCGCAGTACTTC.

CDR3 DNA sequence: TGCGCCAGCAGCCAAGAATGGAGGGTCTTTTACGAGCAGTACTTC. Protein sequence: CASSQEWRVFYEQYF. The V and J genes are TRBV4-1 and TRBJ2-7; tentative D call: TRBD2 (6 bases). V gave up 0 bases and J gave up 4 bases, with 13 bases separating them. Looked up from germline, CDR1 is MGHRA and CDR2 is YSYEKL. This CDR3 comprises 15 residues.

Written as DNA, the CDR3 is TGTGCCAGCGTGAGAACAGGGGAGAGAGTGGGCTACACCTTC. Translation: CASVRTGERVGYTF. The chain joins TRBV6-6 to TRBJ1-2; 7 positions agree with TRBD1. This CDR3 region has 14 residues. The ends lost 8 bases at V and 8 bases at J; junction bases unmatched: 14. CDR1 MNHNY and CDR2 SVGAGI come from the germline V gene (reference sequence).

This chain connects TRBV4-1 to TRBJ1-5; a possible D gene is TRBD1 (6 bases). Germline V gene lookup returns CDR1 MGHRA and CDR2 YSYEKL. V lost 3 bases to trimming and J lost 0 bases, with 12 bases between them. CDR3 length equals 16 residues. The CDR3 DNA follows: TGCGCCAGCAGCCATCCCCAGGGGAATAGCAATCAGCCCCAGCATTTT. Residues: CASSHPQGNSNQPQHF.

This chain joins TRBV7-4 and TRBJ2-5, with D hard to call. CDR1 SGHVT and CDR2 SQSDAQ come from the germline V gene. The germline V and J ends were trimmed by 8 bases and 0 bases, with 19 bases remaining between them. This CDR3 is 16 amino acids long. The CDR3 DNA sequence: TGTGCCAGCCCTTATTGCGTGGGCCGGAACCAAGAGACCCAGTACTTC. It codes for CASPYCVGRNQETQYF.

V is TRBV2 and J is TRBJ1-2, with TRBD1 matching over 9 bases. The germline gives CDR1 SNHLY, CDR2 FYNNEI. The CDR3 is made up of 15 amino acids. After removal of 6 bases from V and 0 bases from J, the junction contained 5 bases not matched to a gene. DNA for the CDR3: TGTGCCAGCAGGAACCGGGACAGGGCTAACTATGGCTACACCTTC. Its protein is CASRNRDRANYGYTF.

The rearrangement joins TRBV5-1 to TRBJ1-3; TRBD1 matches at 8 bases. Trimming cost V 0 bases and J 6 bases; bases outside gene matches: 8. This CDR3 has 16 amino acids. The V gene's germline CDR1 is SGHRS and CDR2 YFSETQ. The CDR3 bases are TGCGCCAGCAGCTTGGCCGTCCGGACAGGGACAAACACCATATATTTT. Encoded protein: CASSLAVRTGTNTIYF.

This chain connects TRBV30 to TRBJ2-3, with 7 positions matching TRBD2. Germline-derived CDR1 and CDR2 are GTSNPN and SVGIG (reference sequence). The CDR3 has 15 residues. V trimming: 3 bases; J trimming: 1 base; junction bases outside the gene matches: 7. The CDR3 spells CAWSGGIRGTDTQYF. In DNA form, the CDR3 reads TGTGCCTGGAGCGGGGGGATCCGGGGCACAGATACGCAGTATTTT.

This clone was recorded only once. The rearrangement uses TRBV27 and TRBJ2-7; 7 nucleotides agree with TRBD1. J was trimmed by 3 bases and V by 4 bases; bases with no gene match: 0. Germline CDR1 MNHEY, CDR2 SMNVEV (reference sequence). CDR3 size: 12 residues. CDR3 loop: CASSWTGYEQYF. The CDR3 region has the DNA TGTGCCAGCAGTTGGACAGGCTACGAGCAGTACTTC.

This rearrangement joins TRBV14 to TRBJ1-2, with 7 bases lining up with TRBD1. The CDR3 is 13 residues long. V gave up 1 base and J gave up 6 bases; unmatched junction bases: 2. Germline assignment: CDR1 SGHDN and CDR2 FVKESK. The CDR3: CASSQGQGHGYTF. CDR3 nucleotide sequence: TGTGCCAGCAGCCAAGGACAGGGTCATGGCTACACCTTC. Full variable domain (missing parts from reference TRBV14 and TRBJ1-2): EAGVTQFPSHSVIEKGQTVTLRCDPISGHDNLYWYRRVMGKEIKFLLHFVKESKQDESGMPNNRFLAERTGGTYSTLKVQPAELEDSGVYFCASSQGQGHGYTFGSGTRLTVV.

The V and J genes are TRBV9 and TRBJ2-3; 8 bases agree with TRBD2. There are 16 residues in the CDR3. Trimming at V came to 2 bases and at J to 0 bases, leaving 5 bases not matched to a gene. The germline V gene encodes CDR1 SGDLS and CDR2 YYNGEE. CDR3 DNA: TGTGCCAGCAGCGTTGGTAGCGGGATGAGCACAGATACGCAGTATTTT. It translates to CASSVGSGMSTDTQYF. Supplemented by reference TRBV9 and TRBJ2-3, the full variable domain reads DSGVTQTPKHLITATGQRVTLRCSPRSGDLSVYWYQQSLDQGLQFLIQYYNGEERAKGNILERFSAQQFPDLHSELNLSSLELGDSALYFCASSVGSGMSTDTQYFGPGTRLTVL.

The V call is TRBV4-1, the J call TRBJ2-2; a possible D gene is TRBD1 (6 bases). Per the germline V gene, CDR1 is MGHRA and CDR2 is YSYEKL. The CDR3 runs 16 residues. V lost 0 bases and J 2 bases, leaving 10 bases between the germline ends. CDR3 residues: CASSQEPQGNTGELFF. DNA for the CDR3: TGCGCCAGCAGCCAAGAACCACAGGGAAACACCGGGGAGCTGTTTTTT.

The V gene is TRBV3-1 (or the pseudogene TRBV3-2), the J gene TRBJ1-3, with unresolved D. Germline-derived CDR1 and CDR2 are LGHDT and YNNKEL (reference sequence). There are 14 residues in the CDR3. Trimming shortened V by 6 bases and J by 0 bases, and 9 bases separated the two germline ends. DNA of the CDR3: TGTGCCAGCAGTCGATCGGTCTCTGGAAACACCATATATTTT. It codes for CASSRSVSGNTIYF.

This rearrangement joins TRBV29-1 to TRBJ2-1; the D gene is possibly TRBD2 (6 bases). There are 15 residues in the CDR3. In germline, CDR1 is SQVTM, CDR2 ANQGSEA. The ends were cut back, 4 bases at V and 3 bases at J, with 16 bases in the middle. CDR3 residues: CSVGLGLLGYNEQFF. The CDR3 DNA reads TGCAGCGTTGGATTGGGACTCCTCGGCTACAATGAGCAGTTCTTC.

V usage is TRBV13 and J usage is TRBJ2-1, with 12 bases lining up with TRBD2. The CDR3 runs to 15 residues. With 4 bases clipped from V and 6 bases from J, the junction kept 4 bases outside the gene matches. Per germline, CDR1 PRHDT and CDR2 FYEKMQ (reference sequence). The CDR3 spells CASSSLTSGGNEQFF. CDR3 sequence (DNA): TGTGCCAGCAGCTCTTTGACTAGCGGGGGCAATGAGCAGTTCTTC.

As concerns this clone: One junction end does not reproduce the germline sequence, and a read error may be involved. The genes are TRBV6-5 and TRBJ1-1; no clear D gene. CDR3 size: 13 residues. Germline values: CDR1 MNHEY, CDR2 SVGAGI. The CDR3 is CASSYSVNSEAFF. The CDR3, as DNA: TGTGCCAGCAGTTACTCTGTGAACTCTGAAGCTTTCTTT.

CDR3 DNA sequence: TGTGCCAGTAGTATTCCGGGGGGTCCGAACACTGAAGCTTTCTTT. Amino acids: CASSIPGGPNTEAFF. The gene calls are TRBV19 and TRBJ1-1; the D gene is possibly TRBD1 (5 bases). With 3 bases removed from V and 1 base from J, the gap between germline ends came to 12 bases. This CDR3 has 15 amino acids. Germline V gene lookup returns CDR1 LNHDA and CDR2 SQIVND (reference sequence).

The chain uses TRBV28 and TRBJ1-5, with D perhaps TRBD1 (5 bases). V lost 5 bases and J lost 5, with 16 bases in between. The CDR3 covers 15 residues. The germline gives CDR1 MDHEN, CDR2 SYDVKM. This CDR3 reads CASSVLGTVDQPQHF. The DNA of the CDR3 is TGTGCCAGCAGTGTCCTAGGGACTGTCGATCAGCCCCAGCATTTT. The full variable domain, completed using reference TRBV28 and TRBJ1-5, is DVKVTQSSRYLVKRTGEKVFLECVQDMDHENMFWYRQDPGLGLRLIYFSYDVKMKEKGDIPEGYSVSREKKERFSLILESASTNQTSMYLCASSVLGTVDQPQHFGDGTRLSIL.